This TCR beta chain was captured in a study of shared clonotypes between healthy human individuals. On this clone: As yet, its antigen is unknown.

CDR1 is LNHDA and CDR2 is SQIVND in the germline V gene (reference sequence). There are 13 residues in the CDR3. The ends lost 5 bases at V and 9 bases at J; junction bases unmatched: 4. Overall study results and limits: Clonotypes shared by all four donors outscored non-shared clonotypes in generation probability. Across subsets, estimated richness was generally greater for naive than for memory populations. Sampling was confined to blood; repertoires within tissues likely differ.

TCRdb keeps only in-frame clones here, not all; method: immunoSEQ multiplex PCR. The table has some 360,000 clones, less than 85% seen once. The source of this sequence is a man aged 25 to 40 in good health. Material: memory CD4+ T cells sorted from blood. Regarding subset: CD45RA-negative fraction. The chain recombines TRBV19 with TRBJ1-3, with 10 bases aligning to TRBD1. The CDR3 here is CASSQGTGATIYF. The CDR3 DNA is TGTGCCAGTAGTCAAGGGACAGGGGCCACCATATATTTT.